This TCR beta chain was recovered during a study of OX40 agonist ivuxolimab in advanced cancers. Regarding the study in general: Ivuxolimab was a fully human IgG2 agonistic monoclonal antibody targeting the costimulatory receptor OX40 (CD134). In the dose-escalation cohort, around four fifths of patients were male, and the mean age was approximately 60 years with a range of about 23 to 79. Patients were allowed to have had prior anti-PD-1, anti-PD-L1 or anti-CTLA-4 therapy, and around 40% of the dose-escalation patients had previously received checkpoint inhibitors. Among the approximately 54 dose-escalation patients, around 20 had hepatocellular carcinoma, roughly 15 melanoma, 9 renal cell carcinoma and 9 head and neck cancer. Peripheral TCRbeta sequencing aimed to test whether ivuxolimab altered TCR sequence diversity and caused clonal T-cell expansion. The monotherapy dose-escalation portion (N of about 57 patients) of the phase I ivuxolimab trial is reported in the paper. Intravenous ivuxolimab was administered to patients every 2 weeks at six dose levels: 0.01, 0.1, 0.3, 1.5, 3 and 10 mg/kg. Partial responses occurred in three dose-escalation patients: two with cutaneous melanoma and one with hepatocellular carcinoma. Summary of the overall study and its limitations: At doses from 0.1 to 3.0 mg/kg, clonal expansion was seen in both CD4+ and CD8+ blood T cells between baseline and week 6. Which antigens the clonally expanded peripheral T cells were specific for was not determined. After ivuxolimab, more expanded clones were found on average in CD8+ T cells than in CD4+ T cells. Low levels of normalized T-cell clonal expansion were also seen in some nonresponding patients. Partial responders in the 0.1-3.0 mg/kg groups had among the lowest normalized peripheral clonal expansion, especially among CD8+ T cells.

Patients with autoimmune disease history or receiving systemic immunosuppression were excluded from the trial. Peripheral blood for TCR sequencing was drawn from every dose cohort at baseline, at cycle 4 day 1 and at cycle 7 day 1. The samples were taken from a phase I, first-in-human, multicenter, open-label dose-escalation trial of ivuxolimab. Adults with locally advanced or metastatic melanoma, renal cell carcinoma, hepatocellular carcinoma or head and neck squamous cell carcinoma were enrolled in the trial. CD4+ and CD8+ T cells were sorted separately from peripheral blood before TCR sequencing. Remarks on this clone: Its target antigen remains unknown. Within one base of it there is no much larger clone, and no base qualities were kept.

For sequencing of the TCRbeta CDR3 region, genomic DNA was extracted from the sorted cells. The immunoSEQ Assay was used to sequence the TCRbeta CDR3 regions. Here the immuneACCESS table is served through TCRdb, limited to in-frame sequences with V and J called. Missing clones are a known gap in these copies; in checked studies unresolved V genes cover under half, and the rest lacks a known reason. This sample holds some 150,000 clones; just over 90% were observed only once. Roughly 0.99% of the sample lies in the top ten. The material was CD4+ or CD8+ T cells sorted from blood, obtained in a trial of the OX40 agonist ivuxolimab. The clonotype was recovered from an adult with an advanced solid tumor such as melanoma, head and neck, liver or kidney cancer.

The CDR3 region reads CASSLGGTSRETQYF. The bases read TGTGCCAGCAGCTTAGGTGGGACTAGCAGAGAGACCCAGTACTTC. The chain is made from TRBV7-6 and TRBJ2-5, with 9 middle bases fitting TRBD2. CDR1 SGHVS and CDR2 FNYEAQ are derived from the germline V gene. The CDR3 spans 15 residues, from the cysteine through the phenylalanine. The sequence is cut down to CDR3 DNA, 45 bases in frame from base 1. Germline trimming: 1 base from V, 4 bases from J; junction bases outside gene matches: 4.